This record covers a single T cell receptor beta chain. It lacks a known antigen. No base-level quality is on record; no much larger clone is a single base apart. The data derive from a study of cytomegalovirus exposure and HLA in healthy donors (dated by TCRdb to the late 2010s). Background for the entire study: An earlier analysis of several hundred of the donors reported approximately 260 Gb of sequence data and around 100 million unique TCR beta sequences obtained from 180 million or so T cells. Roughly 300 gigabases of sequencing data and tens of millions of unique TCR sequences were included in an early release covering roughly 600 HLA-typed donors. Of the roughly 400 genotyped donors, roughly 85% fell in the genetic ancestry cluster associated with self-reported Caucasian donors. The aim of the study was to test whether cataloging public T cell receptors could identify signatures of past pathogen exposure. The T cell repertoires of under 750 subjects were profiled by immunosequencing and related to cytomegalovirus serostatus. Along with the 666-subject first cohort, a separate validation cohort of roughly 110 different subjects was used. To predict cytomegalovirus infection status, the study brought together high-throughput TCR immunosequencing, statistical association of individual TCRs with disease status, and machine learning. A later analysis re-examined previously published TCR beta repertoires from roughly 720 donors and added high-resolution HLA genotyping to investigate patterns of TCR occurrence. The later analysis used no new phenotypic data to find candidate immune exposures, relying instead on TCR beta sequences and their occurrence across donors. To decide whether each TCR beta V gene segment behaved as functional or pseudogenic, an earlier analysis of 587 of the donors relied on high-throughput TCR beta sequencing. Donor age, sex, ethnicity and CMV serostatus were compiled together with the repertoire data. Genome-wide SNP genotypes for about three fifths of the 666 donors were used in a later genetic analysis, which treated that subset as a discovery cohort. Every discovery cohort repertoire had been produced on one sequencing platform. Both class I and class II loci were covered by HLA typing, at four-digit resolution. Typing coverage varied by locus: about 620-630 donors for A, B, C, DRB1 and DQB1; 500 to 550 for DQA1; about 590 for DPA1; around 450 for DPB1. Four or five DR-DQ haplotypes were handled as single units for association and clustering because linkage in the cohort was strong. Among 300 to 500 genotyped donors of the cohort, an average of approximately 240,000 unique TCR beta nucleotide sequences was sequenced per donor, of which approximately 19% were non-productive. Results and caveats for the whole study, not just this receptor: Roughly uniform sequencing depth across donors was assumed in presence/absence analyses, although this assumption may not hold. Only TCR beta chains were sequenced in this cohort, and the absence of alpha or paired-chain data limited detectable features. In both the original and validation cohorts, the classifier was reported to diagnose cytomegalovirus status with high specificity and sensitivity. According to a later analysis, most CMV-associated TCR beta chains appeared to be HLA-restricted, and the HLA associations seemed to be driven largely by CMV exposure. In a later analysis, HLA-associated TCR beta chains showed more clonal expansion and lower generation probabilities than non-associated chains that were equally common. When HLA alleles, especially DR and DQ, strongly co-occurred, TCR associations were difficult to assign to individual alleles. A later analysis found that TCR association rates varied across HLA loci, with DRB1 alleles showing the most associated TCRs and HLA-C alleles the fewest. An association between a missense DCLRE1C variant and V-gene and J-gene trimming of TCR beta chains was found in a later genetic analysis and replicated in an independent cohort. A later genetic analysis reported fewer N-insertions in productive TCRs among donors in an Asian-associated ancestry cluster than the approximately 670-donor mean. According to the authors, the approach could potentially be generalized to other disease states and immunological phenotypes. A few of the identified cytomegalovirus-associated TCR beta chains were confirmed in vitro to be specific for cytomegalovirus antigens. CMV serostatus was the only immune exposure information available for the cohort. The study listed around 160 TCR beta chains as associated with cytomegalovirus. The sequencing pipeline was judged likely to have produced a cluster of highly shared sequence variants as a technical artifact. Linkage disequilibrium might explain the correlated functional status among segregating V segments, but an unknown experimental factor could not be ruled out. In an earlier analysis of some 640 of the donors, most TCR beta V segments were observed in productive rearrangements about 87% or about 30% of the time, broadly matching IMGT annotations. A further reported finding was that TCR beta sequences accurately predicted the HLA-A and HLA-B alleles for most subjects in the first cohort. Several of the top co-occurrence clusters appeared to be linked to parvovirus B19, influenza, CMV and Epstein-Barr virus, according to a later analysis. Because HLA typing was missing for some donors at each locus, association tests included only the typed subset. Some IMGT-functional V segments, including TRBV6-2 and TRBV6-3, could not be told apart with the 87-base-pair reads, so those segments were excluded. Specific HLA alleles were associated with 15,000 to 20,000 TCR beta sequences at a false discovery rate of 0.05 in a later analysis. Most TCR sequences were observed very rarely across donors, whereas some public TCRs were present in many individuals. Because counts were too low, seventeen rarely observed V segments, including chromosome 9 orphons, were excluded from the earlier analysis of some 590 of the donors.

For this chain, trimming is 2 bases at the V end and 3 bases at the J end, and the number of junction bases without a gene match is 7. The CDR3 goes from the cysteine to the phenylalanine over 16 residues. Only CDR3 DNA is held: 48 bases, read in frame from base 1. Sequences MNHEY (CDR1) and SMNVEV (CDR2) are obtained from the germline V gene (reference sequence). The cohort was made up of 500 to 850 healthy bone marrow donors. All cohort members were sampled while nominally healthy, although unrecorded immune exposures were likely present. The donor was CMV seropositive and belonged to the group of 250 to 350 seropositive cohort members. A peripheral blood sample was provided by each donor, and peripheral blood mononuclear cells were used for TCR beta sequencing. Genomic DNA was extracted from the blood cell samples with the Qiagen DNeasy Blood Extraction Kit. The protocol used for the library was the immunoSEQ multiplex PCR assay. The multiplex PCR relied on a mix of 60 forward primers for TCR Vbeta segments and 13 reverse primers for TCR Jbeta segments. The CDR3 region of rearranged TCR beta genes was amplified from genomic DNA by a multiplex PCR assay. Amplified TCR beta libraries were sequenced as 87-base-pair reads on the Illumina HiSeq System. The original methods were these. Across the roughly 600 repertoires, a later analysis counted some 81 million unique TCR beta chains, roughly 11 million of which were shared by at least two donors. To remove PCR and sequencing errors, raw reads were error-corrected and collapsed into unique sequences using a nearest-neighbor algorithm that merged closely related sequences. CDR3 sequences were aligned to IMGT reference sequences to assign V, D and J gene segments. For a sequence to be retained, a match of at least six nucleotides to both a V gene segment and a J gene segment was required. Rearrangements were classified as productive when the CDR3 lacked stop codons and remained in frame with V and J, and all other rearrangements were classified as non-productive. Following IMGT convention, CDR3 was defined as the stretch from the second conserved V-encoded cysteine up to the conserved J-encoded phenylalanine. In an earlier analysis of roughly 610 of the donors, sequences lacking an unambiguous match to a single V gene segment were excluded. In an earlier analysis of a few hundred of the donors, a V segment was called functional when productive rearrangements were above 56.7%, and segregating when the standard deviation between donors exceeded 5%. A statistical classification framework was built for diagnosing cytomegalovirus status from the catalog of TCR beta chain sequences. In a later analysis, V and J genes were assigned by comparing TCR nucleotide sequences against IMGT/GENE-DB human TR gene sequences. In a later analysis, CDR3 sequences and most-parsimonious VDJ recombination scenarios were assigned using the TCRdist pipeline. A later analysis defined each TCR beta chain by its CDR3 amino acid sequence plus V-gene family, and excluded reads lacking a unique V-gene family. As a way to deal with suspected cross-contamination and a sequencing artifact, a later analysis dropped approximately 590 nucleotide sequences that were highly shared and had low generation probability. A later analysis calculated a clonal expansion index for each public chain from normalized within-repertoire ranks of inferred template counts. In a later analysis, generation probabilities were computed using a VDJ recombination model fitted to out-of-frame rearrangements, and the results were checked against IGoR. Hypergeometric tests were used in a later analysis to score TCR-TCR, TCR-HLA and TCR-CMV co-occurrence, with a repertoire-size bias correction applied to the TCR pairs. False discovery rates were estimated in a later analysis by permuting HLA or CMV assignments 20 times. A later analysis grouped co-occurring TCRs with DBSCAN, adding TCRdist sequence similarity when clustering within HLA-allele-positive subsets. Repertoires with fewer than 30,000 or more than 120,000 public chains were left out of co-occurrence clustering, as were about five repertoires with anomalous nucleotide sharing. TCRdb took over this immuneACCESS table, retaining in-frame rearrangements with V and J assigned. Such tables are incomplete; in checked studies, under half of the missing clones stem from an unresolved V gene, and the remainder is unexplained. The D gene and trimming were derived from the DNA, and the V and J assignments and clone size from that table. This sample has 140,000 to 150,000 clones in its table, and 80% to 90% of those were observed once. Approximately 4.2% of the sample belongs to the ten largest clones.

The chain is assembled from TRBV27 and TRBJ2-1; 7 bases in between match TRBD1. The TCR sequence derives from a woman aged 40 to 55 in good health and CMV-seropositive. Material for sequencing was PBMCs. The sequence in DNA is TGTGCCAGCAGTTTACACCGGGACAGCATCTACAATGAGCAGTTCTTC. Its coded protein is CASSLHRDSIYNEQFF.